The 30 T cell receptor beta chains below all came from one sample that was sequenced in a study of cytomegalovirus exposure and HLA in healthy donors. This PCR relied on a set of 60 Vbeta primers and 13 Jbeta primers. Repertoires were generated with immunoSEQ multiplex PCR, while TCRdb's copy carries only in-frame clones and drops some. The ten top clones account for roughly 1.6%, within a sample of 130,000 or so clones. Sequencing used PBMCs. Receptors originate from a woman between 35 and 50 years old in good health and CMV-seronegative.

The CDR3 DNA follows: TGTGCCAGCAGCTTAACGCACAGGGACACTGAAGCTTTCTTT. It specifies CASSLTHRDTEAFF. The V call is TRBV7-3, the J call TRBJ1-1, with D tentatively TRBD1 (6 bases). In germline, CDR1 is SGHTA, CDR2 FQGTGA. The CDR3 contains 14 residues. Trimming took 0 bases from V and 3 from J, leaving 8 bases between them.

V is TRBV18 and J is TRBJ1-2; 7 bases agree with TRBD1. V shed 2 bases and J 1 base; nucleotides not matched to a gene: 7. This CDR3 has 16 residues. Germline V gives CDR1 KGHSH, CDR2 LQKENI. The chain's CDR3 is CASSPSGQRNNYGYTF. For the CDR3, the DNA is TGTGCCAGCTCACCATCGGGACAGAGGAATAACTATGGCTACACCTTC.

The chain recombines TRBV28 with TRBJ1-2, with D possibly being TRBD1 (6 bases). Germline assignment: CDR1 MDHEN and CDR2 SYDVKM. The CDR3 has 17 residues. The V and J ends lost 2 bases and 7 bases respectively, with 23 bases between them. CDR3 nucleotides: TGTGCCAGCAGTTTAGTTACAGACAGGATTCTAGGGGGTGGCTACACCTTC. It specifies CASSLVTDRILGGGYTF.

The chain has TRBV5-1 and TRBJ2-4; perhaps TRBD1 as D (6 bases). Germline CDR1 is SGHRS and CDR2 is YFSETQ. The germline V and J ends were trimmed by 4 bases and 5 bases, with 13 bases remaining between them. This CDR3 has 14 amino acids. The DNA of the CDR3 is TGCGCCAGCAGCCGAACAGGGAGCGAAAACATTCAGTACTTC. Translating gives CASSRTGSENIQYF.

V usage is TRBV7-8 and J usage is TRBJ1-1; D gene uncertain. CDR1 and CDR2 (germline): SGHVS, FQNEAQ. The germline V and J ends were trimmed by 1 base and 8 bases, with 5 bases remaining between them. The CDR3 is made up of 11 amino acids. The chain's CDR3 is CASSLELEAFF. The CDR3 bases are TGTGCCAGCAGCTTAGAGCTAGAAGCTTTCTTT.

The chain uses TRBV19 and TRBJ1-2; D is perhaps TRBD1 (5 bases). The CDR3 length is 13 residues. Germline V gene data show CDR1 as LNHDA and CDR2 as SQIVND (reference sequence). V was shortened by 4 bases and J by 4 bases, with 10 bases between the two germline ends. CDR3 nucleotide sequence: TGTGCCAGTAGTACGCCGACAGCCTATGGCTACACCTTC. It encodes CASSTPTAYGYTF.

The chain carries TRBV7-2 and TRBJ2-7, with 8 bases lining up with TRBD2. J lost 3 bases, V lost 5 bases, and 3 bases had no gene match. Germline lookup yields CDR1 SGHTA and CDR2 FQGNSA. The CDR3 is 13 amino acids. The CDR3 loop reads CASSNSGVYEQYF. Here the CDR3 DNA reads TGTGCCAGCAGCAATAGCGGGGTCTACGAGCAGTACTTC.

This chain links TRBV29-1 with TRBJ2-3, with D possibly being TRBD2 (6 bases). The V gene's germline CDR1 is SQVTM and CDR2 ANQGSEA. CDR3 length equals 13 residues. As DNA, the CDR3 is TGCAGGGGAGGCGGGGTGGGCACAGATACGCAGTATTTT. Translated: CRGGGVGTDTQYF.

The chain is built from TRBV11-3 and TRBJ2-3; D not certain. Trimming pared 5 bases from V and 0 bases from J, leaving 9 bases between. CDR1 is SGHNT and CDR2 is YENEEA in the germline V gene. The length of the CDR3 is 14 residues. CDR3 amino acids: CASSARLSTDTQYF. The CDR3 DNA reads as TGTGCCAGCAGCGCCAGATTAAGCACAGATACGCAGTATTTT.

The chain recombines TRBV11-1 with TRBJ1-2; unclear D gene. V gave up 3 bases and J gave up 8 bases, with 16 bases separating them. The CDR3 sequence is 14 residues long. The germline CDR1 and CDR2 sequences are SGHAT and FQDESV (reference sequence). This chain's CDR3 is CASSFTRVPRGYTF. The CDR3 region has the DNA TGTGCCAGCAGCTTTACCCGGGTCCCGAGGGGCTACACCTTC. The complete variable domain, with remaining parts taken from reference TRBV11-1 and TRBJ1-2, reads EAEVAQSPRYKITEKSQAVAFWCDPISGHATLYWYRQILGQGPELLVQFQDESVVDDSQLPKDRFSAERLKGVDSTLKIQPAELGDSAMYLCASSFTRVPRGYTFGSGTRLTVV.

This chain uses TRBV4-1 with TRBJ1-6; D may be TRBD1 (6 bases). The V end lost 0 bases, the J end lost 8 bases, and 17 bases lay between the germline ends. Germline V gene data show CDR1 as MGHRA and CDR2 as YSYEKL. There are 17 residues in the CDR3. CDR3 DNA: TGCGCCAGCAGCCAAGACGAGTCAGGGGCTGTGGATTCACCCCTCCACTTT. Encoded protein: CASSQDESGAVDSPLHF.

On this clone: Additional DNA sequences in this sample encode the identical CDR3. The CDR3 DNA reads as TGTGCCAGCAGCTTATCGGGGAACACTGAAGCTTTCTTT. Translation gives CASSLSGNTEAFF. This sequence joins TRBV7-3 and TRBJ1-1; unclear D gene. V was shortened by 2 bases and J by 1 base, with 5 bases between the two germline ends. The CDR3 runs 13 residues. The germline V gene encodes CDR1 SGHTA and CDR2 FQGTGA.

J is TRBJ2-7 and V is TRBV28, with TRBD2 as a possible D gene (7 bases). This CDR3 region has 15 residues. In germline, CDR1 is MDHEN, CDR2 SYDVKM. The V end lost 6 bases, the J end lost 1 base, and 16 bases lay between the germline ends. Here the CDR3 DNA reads TGTGCCAGCAGCGGCGGGGGCCGATATTCCTACGAGCAGTACGTC. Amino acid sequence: CASSGGGRYSYEQYV.

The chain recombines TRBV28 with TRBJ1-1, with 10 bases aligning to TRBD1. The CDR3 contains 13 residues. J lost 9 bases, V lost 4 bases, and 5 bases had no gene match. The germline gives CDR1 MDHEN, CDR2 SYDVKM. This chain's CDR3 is CASSSLDRGKAFF. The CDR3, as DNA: TGTGCCAGCAGTTCGCTGGACAGGGGGAAAGCTTTCTTT.

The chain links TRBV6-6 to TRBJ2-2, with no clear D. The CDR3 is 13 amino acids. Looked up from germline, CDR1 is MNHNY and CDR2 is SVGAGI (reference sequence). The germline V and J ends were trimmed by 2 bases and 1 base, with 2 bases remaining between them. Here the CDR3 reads CASSYLNTGELFF. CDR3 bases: TGTGCCAGCAGTTACCTGAACACCGGGGAGCTGTTTTTT.

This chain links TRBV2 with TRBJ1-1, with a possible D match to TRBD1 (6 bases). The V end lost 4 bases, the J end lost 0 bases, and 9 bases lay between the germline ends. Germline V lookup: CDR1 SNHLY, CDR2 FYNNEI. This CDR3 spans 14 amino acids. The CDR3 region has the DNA TGTGCCAGCAGTGTACGGGACATGAACACTGAAGCTTTCTTT. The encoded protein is CASSVRDMNTEAFF.

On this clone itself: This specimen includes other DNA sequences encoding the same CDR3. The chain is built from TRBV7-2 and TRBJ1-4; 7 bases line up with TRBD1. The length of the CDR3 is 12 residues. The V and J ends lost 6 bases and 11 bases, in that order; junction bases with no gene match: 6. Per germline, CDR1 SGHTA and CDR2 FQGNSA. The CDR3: CASSETGNKLFF. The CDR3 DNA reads TGTGCCAGCAGTGAGACAGGGAATAAACTGTTTTTT. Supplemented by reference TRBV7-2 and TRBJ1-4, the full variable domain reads GAGVSQSPSNKVTEKGKDVELRCDPISGHTALYWYRQSLGQGLEFLIYFQGNSAPDKSGLPSDRFSAERTGGSVSTLTIQRTQQEDSAVYLCASSETGNKLFFGSGTQLSVL.

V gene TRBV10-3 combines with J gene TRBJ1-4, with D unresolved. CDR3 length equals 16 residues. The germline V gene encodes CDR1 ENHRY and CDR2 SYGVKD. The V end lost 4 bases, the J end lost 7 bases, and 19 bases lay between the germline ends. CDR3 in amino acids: CAISVRERRATEKLFF. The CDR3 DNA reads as TGTGCCATCAGTGTTCGCGAACGGAGGGCTACTGAAAAACTGTTTTTT.

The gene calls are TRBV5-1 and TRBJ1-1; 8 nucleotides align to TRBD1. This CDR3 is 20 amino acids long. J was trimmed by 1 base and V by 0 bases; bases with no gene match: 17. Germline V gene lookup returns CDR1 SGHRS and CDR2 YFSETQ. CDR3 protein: CASSLAPLTRQGRGNTEAFF. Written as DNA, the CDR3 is TGCGCCAGCAGCTTGGCCCCCCTCACGAGACAGGGGCGAGGGAACACTGAAGCTTTCTTT.

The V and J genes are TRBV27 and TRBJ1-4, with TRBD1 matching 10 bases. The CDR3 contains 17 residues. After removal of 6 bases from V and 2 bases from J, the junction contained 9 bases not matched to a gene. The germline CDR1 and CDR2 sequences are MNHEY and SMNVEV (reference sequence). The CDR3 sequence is CASRGATGGLTNEKLFF. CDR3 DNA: TGTGCCAGCAGGGGGGCGACAGGGGGCTTGACTAATGAAAAACTGTTTTTT.

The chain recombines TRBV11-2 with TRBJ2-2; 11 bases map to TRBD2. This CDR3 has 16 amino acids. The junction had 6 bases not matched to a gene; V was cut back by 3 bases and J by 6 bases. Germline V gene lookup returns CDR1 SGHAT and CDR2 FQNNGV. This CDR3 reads CASSFDTSGGAGELFF. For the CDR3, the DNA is TGTGCCAGCAGCTTCGACACTAGCGGGGGCGCCGGGGAGCTGTTTTTT.

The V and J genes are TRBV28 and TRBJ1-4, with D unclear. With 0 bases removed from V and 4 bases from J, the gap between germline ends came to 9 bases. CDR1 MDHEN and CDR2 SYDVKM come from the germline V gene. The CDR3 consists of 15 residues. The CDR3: CASSLWGGNNEKLFF. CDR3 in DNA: TGTGCCAGCAGTTTATGGGGCGGGAATAATGAAAAACTGTTTTTT.

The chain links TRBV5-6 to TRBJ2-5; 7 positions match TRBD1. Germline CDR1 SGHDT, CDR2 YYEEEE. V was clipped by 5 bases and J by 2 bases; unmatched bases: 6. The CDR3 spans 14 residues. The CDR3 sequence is CASRTGVVQETQYF. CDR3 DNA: TGTGCCAGCAGAACAGGGGTGGTTCAAGAGACCCAGTACTTC.

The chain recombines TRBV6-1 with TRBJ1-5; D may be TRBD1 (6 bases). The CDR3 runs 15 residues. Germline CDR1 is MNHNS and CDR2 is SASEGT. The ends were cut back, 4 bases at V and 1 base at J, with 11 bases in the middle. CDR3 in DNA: TGTGCCAGCAGTGTGCCGGGACACAGCAATCAGCCCCAGCATTTT. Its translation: CASSVPGHSNQPQHF.

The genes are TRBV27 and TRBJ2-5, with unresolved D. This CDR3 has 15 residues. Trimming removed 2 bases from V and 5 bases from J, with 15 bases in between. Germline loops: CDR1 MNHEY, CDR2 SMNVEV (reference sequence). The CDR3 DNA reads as TGTGCCAGCAGTTTAGGGCAAGGTTCGTGGGAGACCCAGTACTTC. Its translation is CASSLGQGSWETQYF.

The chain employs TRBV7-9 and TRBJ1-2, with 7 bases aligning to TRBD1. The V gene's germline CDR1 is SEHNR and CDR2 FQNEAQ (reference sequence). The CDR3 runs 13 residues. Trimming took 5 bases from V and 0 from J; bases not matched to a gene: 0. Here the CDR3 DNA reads TGTGCCAGCAGCACAGGGGCTAACTATGGCTACACCTTC. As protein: CASSTGANYGYTF.

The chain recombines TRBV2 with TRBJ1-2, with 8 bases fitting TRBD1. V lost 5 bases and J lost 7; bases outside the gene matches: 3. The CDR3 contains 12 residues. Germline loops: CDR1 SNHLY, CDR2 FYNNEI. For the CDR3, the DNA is TGTGCCAGCAGTCCCCAGGGGGCTGGCTACACCTTC. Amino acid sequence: CASSPQGAGYTF.

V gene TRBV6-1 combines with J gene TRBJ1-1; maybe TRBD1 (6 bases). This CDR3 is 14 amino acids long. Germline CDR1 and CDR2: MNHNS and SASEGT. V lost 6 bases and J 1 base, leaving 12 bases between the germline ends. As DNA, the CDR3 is TGTGCCAGCAGCTCCGGGACACCGAACACTGAAGCTTTCTTT. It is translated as CASSSGTPNTEAFF.

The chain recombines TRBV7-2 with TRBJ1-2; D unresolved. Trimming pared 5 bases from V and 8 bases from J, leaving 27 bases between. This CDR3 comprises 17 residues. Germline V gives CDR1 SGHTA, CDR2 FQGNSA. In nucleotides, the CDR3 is TGTGCCAGCAGCCGTAAGGAGGGAGCACTTCCAGTAGGCGGCTACACCTTC. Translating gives CASSRKEGALPVGGYTF.

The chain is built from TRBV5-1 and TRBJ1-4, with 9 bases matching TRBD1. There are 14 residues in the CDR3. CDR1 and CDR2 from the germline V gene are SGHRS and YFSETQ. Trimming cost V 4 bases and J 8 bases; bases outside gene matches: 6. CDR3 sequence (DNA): TGCGCCAGCAGCGAACAGGGGGCTTTAGAAAAACTGTTTTTT. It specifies CASSEQGALEKLFF. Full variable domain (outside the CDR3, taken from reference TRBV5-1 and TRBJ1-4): KAGVTQTPRYLIKTRGQQVTLSCSPISGHRSVSWYQQTPGQGLQFLFEYFSETQRNKGNFPGRFSGRQFSNSRSEMNVSTLELGDSALYLCASSEQGALEKLFFGSGTQLSVL.